This T cell receptor beta chain originates from a study of blood T cell repertoires in COVID-19. Study in general: Both acute and convalescent COVID-19 samples were obtained from the United States, Italy and Spain. T cells, B-cell-depleted T cells, or PBMCs provided the cDNA or gDNA that served as material.

CDR1 is SGHNT and CDR2 is YYREEE in the germline V gene (reference sequence). Between the trimmed V and J ends, which lost 4 bases and 4 bases, there was a span of 17 bases. The CDR3 extends over 16 amino acids. In the source study's methods: Estimation of nucleated cell counts relied on the amplification of reference gene primers. Sequenced by immunoSEQ multiplex PCR; TCRdb stores in-frame clones only, minus some. V, J and clone size reflect that table, while D and trimming were determined from the DNA. The sample lists about 170,000 clones; around four fifths were seen once. V usage is TRBV5-4 and J usage is TRBJ2-2; D perhaps matches TRBD2 (5 bases). The sequence was collected from a woman in her sixties or seventies who had recovered from COVID-19. The sequenced sample was peripheral blood. This chain's CDR3 is CASSPSNNRGTGELFF. CDR3 DNA sequence: TGTGCCAGCAGCCCCTCGAACAACCGGGGCACCGGGGAGCTGTTTTTT. The full variable domain, completed using reference TRBV5-4 and TRBJ2-2, is ETGVTQSPTHLIKTRGQQVTLRCSSQSGHNTVSWYQQALGQGPQFIFQYYREEENGRGNFPPRFSGLQFPNYSSELNVNALELDDSALYLCASSPSNNRGTGELFFGEGSRLTVL.